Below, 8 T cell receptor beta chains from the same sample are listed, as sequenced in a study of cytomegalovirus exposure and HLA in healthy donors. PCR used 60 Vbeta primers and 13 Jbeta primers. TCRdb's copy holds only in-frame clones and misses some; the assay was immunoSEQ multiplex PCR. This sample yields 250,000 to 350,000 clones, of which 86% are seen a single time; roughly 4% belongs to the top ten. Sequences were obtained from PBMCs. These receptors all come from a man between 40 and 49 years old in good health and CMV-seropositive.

The CDR3 sequence: CASSSLTSGRGEQYF. The CDR3 DNA is TGTGCCAGCAGCTCCTTAACCAGCGGGAGGGGTGAGCAGTACTTC. The chain recombines TRBV7-8 with TRBJ2-7; 10 nucleotides agree with TRBD2. The trim removed 4 bases at V and 7 bases at J, leaving 10 bases unmatched. The CDR3 contains 15 residues. CDR1 is SGHVS, CDR2 FQNEAQ, per germline.

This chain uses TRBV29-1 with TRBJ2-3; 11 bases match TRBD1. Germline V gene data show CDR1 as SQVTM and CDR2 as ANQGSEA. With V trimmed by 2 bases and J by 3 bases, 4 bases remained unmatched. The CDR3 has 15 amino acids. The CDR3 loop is CSVEFGTGGTDTQYF. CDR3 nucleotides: TGCAGCGTTGAATTCGGGACAGGGGGTACAGATACGCAGTATTTT.

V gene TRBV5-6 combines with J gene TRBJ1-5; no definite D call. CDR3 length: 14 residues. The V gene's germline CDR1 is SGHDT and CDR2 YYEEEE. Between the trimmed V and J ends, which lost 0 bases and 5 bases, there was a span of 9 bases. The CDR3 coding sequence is TGTGCCAGCAGCTTGGGTCTTGGAGATCAGCCCCAGCATTTT. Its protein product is CASSLGLGDQPQHF.

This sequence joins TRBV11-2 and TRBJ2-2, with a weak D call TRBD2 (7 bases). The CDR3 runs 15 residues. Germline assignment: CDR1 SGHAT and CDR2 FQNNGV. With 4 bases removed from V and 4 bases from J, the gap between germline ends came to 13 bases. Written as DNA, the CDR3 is TGTGCCAGCAGCTGGGGGGGCAGGGTCACCGGGGAGCTGTTTTTT. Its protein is CASSWGGRVTGELFF.

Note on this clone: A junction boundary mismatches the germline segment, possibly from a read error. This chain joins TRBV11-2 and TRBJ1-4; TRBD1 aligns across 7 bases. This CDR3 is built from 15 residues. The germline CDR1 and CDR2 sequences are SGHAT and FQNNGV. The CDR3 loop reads CAGSSPTGLREKLFF. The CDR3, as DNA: TGTGCCGGCAGCTCCCCGACAGGGCTACGGGAAAAACTGTTTTTT.

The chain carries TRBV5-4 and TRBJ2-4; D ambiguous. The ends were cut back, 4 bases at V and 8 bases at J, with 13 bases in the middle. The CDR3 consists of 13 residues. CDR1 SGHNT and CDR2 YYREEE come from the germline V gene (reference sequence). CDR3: CASSSLVADIQYF. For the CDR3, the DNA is TGTGCCAGCAGCAGTCTGGTTGCGGACATTCAGTACTTC.

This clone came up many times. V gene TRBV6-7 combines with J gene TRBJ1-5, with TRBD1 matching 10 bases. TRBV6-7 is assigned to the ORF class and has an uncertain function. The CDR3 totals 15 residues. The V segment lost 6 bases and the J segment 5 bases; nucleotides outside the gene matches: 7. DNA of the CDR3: TGTGCCAGCAGAACACGACAGGGGGCTCATCAGCCCCAGCATTTT. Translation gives CASRTRQGAHQPQHF.

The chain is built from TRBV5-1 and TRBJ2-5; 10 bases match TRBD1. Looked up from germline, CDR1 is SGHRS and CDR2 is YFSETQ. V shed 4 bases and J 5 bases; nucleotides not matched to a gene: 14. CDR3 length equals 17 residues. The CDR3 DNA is TGCGCCAGCAGCACTGTACCCGGGACAGGGGCCGGGGAGACCCAGTACTTC. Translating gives CASSTVPGTGAGETQYF.